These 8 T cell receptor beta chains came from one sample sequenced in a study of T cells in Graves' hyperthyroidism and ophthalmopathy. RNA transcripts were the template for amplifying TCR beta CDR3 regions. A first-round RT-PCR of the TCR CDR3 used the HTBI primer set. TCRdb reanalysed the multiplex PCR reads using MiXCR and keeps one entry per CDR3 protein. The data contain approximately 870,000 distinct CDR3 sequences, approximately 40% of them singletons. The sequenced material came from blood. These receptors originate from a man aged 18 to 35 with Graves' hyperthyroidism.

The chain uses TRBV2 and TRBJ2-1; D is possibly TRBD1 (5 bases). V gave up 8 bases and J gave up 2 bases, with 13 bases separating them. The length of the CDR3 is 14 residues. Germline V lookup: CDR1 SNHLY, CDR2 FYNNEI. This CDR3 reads CASLRQTAYNEQFF. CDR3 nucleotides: TGTGCCAGCTTACGACAGACAGCCTACAATGAGCAGTTCTTC.

As DNA, the CDR3 is TGCAGTGCTGTCGAAAGGAACAGATCACCTGAAGCTTTCTTT. Its protein product is CSAVERNRSPEAFF. This chain joins TRBV20-1 and TRBJ1-1, with D unresolved. From germline, CDR1 is DFQATT and CDR2 SNEGSKA (reference sequence). This CDR3 contains 14 residues. Trimming removed 5 bases at V and 6 bases at J, with 19 bases between.

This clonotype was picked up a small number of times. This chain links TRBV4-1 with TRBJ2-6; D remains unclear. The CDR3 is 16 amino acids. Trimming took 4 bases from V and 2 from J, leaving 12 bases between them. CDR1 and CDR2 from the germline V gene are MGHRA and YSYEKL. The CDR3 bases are TGCGCCAGCAGCCCCGATAGTGGTGCTGGGGCCAACGTCCTGACTTTC. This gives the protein CASSPDSGAGANVLTF.

This CDR3 is CASSVSGTPGATNEKLFF. The DNA of the CDR3 is TGTGCCAGCAGCGTCTCCGGGACGCCAGGCGCAACTAATGAAAAACTGTTTTTT. This chain uses TRBV9 with TRBJ1-4; D may be TRBD1 (5 bases). V was clipped by 2 bases and J by 0 bases, with 17 bases between them. The CDR3 consists of 18 residues. CDR1 and CDR2 (germline): SGDLS, YYNGEE.

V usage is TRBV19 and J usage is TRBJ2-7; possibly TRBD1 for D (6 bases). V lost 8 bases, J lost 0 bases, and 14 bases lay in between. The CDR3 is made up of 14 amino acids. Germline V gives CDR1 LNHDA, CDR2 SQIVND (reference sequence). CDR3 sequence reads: CASSAGDTSYEQYF. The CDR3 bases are TGTGCCAGTTCTGCAGGGGACACCTCCTACGAGCAGTACTTC.

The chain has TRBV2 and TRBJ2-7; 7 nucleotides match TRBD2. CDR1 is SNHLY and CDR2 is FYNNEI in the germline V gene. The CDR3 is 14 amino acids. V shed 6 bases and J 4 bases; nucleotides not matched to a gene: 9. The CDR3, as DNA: TGTGCCAGCAGGTTTCGGGAGGCCCGGTACGAGCAGTACTTC. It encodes CASRFREARYEQYF.

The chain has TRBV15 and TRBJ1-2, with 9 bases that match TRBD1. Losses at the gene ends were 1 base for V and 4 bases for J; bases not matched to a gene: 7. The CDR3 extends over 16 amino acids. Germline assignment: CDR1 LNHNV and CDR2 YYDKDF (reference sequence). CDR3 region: CATSRGGDRALYGYTF. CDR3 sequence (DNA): TGTGCCACCAGCAGAGGGGGGGACAGGGCCCTCTATGGCTACACCTTC.

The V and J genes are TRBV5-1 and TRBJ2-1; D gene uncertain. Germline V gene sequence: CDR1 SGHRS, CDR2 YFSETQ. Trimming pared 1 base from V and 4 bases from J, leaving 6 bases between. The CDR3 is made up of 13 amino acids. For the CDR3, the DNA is TGCGCCAGCAGCTTGTTGGGATACAATGAGCAGTTCTTC. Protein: CASSLLGYNEQFF.